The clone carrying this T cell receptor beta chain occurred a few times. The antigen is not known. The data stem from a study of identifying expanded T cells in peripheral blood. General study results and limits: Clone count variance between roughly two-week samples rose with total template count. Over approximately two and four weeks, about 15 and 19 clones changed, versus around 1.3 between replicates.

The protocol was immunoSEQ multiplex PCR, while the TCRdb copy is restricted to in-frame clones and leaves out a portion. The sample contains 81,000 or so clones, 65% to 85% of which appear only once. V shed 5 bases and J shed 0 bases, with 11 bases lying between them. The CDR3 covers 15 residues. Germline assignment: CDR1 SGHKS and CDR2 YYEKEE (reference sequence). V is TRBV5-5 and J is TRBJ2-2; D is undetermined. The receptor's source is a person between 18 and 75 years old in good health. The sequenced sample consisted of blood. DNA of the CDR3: TGTGCCAGCAGTTGGACGACACCGAACACCGGGGAGCTGTTTTTT. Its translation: CASSWTTPNTGELFF.